A selection of T cell receptor beta chains follows, all from one sample in a study of cytomegalovirus exposure and HLA in healthy donors. Profiled with immunoSEQ multiplex PCR; TCRdb holds only in-frame clones, not every one. The table includes over 110,000 clones, roughly three quarters detected once. Sequencing input: PBMCs. These receptors were collected from a female donor in good health and CMV-seronegative. The CDR3 runs from the conserved cysteine through the conserved F or W. A D gene is named only where the DNA matches it firmly. Clone size is shown for a subset of rows, as once, few, many or a class of expanded clone.

CDR3	DNA	size	V	J	D
CASTVATGYNNSPLHF	TGTGCCAGCACCGTAGCGACAGGCTATAATAATTCACCCCTCCACTTT	-	TRBV2	TRBJ1-6	-
CASAITYSNQPQHF	TGTGCCAGCGCTATCACTTATAGCAATCAGCCCCAGCATTTT	-	TRBV2	TRBJ1-5	-
CASSFLTADTQYF	TGTGCCAGCAGCTTTCTAACAGCAGATACGCAGTATTTT	-	TRBV7-3	TRBJ2-3	-
CASSLRGTEAFF	TGTGCCAGCAGCTTGCGCGGAACTGAAGCTTTCTTT	few	TRBV5-5	TRBJ1-1	-
CASSHGQGSNQPQHF	TGTGCCAGCAGCCACGGACAGGGAAGCAATCAGCCCCAGCATTTT	-	TRBV14	TRBJ1-5	TRBD1
CASSMVTVGDTQYF	TGTGCCAGTAGTATGGTTACGGTCGGGGATACGCAGTATTTT	once	TRBV19	TRBJ2-3	-
CAISDPTDQGETQYF	TGTGCCATCAGTGATCCTACGGACCAGGGGGAGACCCAGTACTTC	-	TRBV10-3	TRBJ2-5	-
CASSRRGGINEKLFF	TGTGCCAGCAGCCGAAGGGGGGGGATTAATGAAAAACTGTTTTTT	-	TRBV2	TRBJ1-4	-
CASSPGTGGIHEQYF	TGTGCCAGCAGCCCCGGGACAGGGGGCATCCACGAGCAGTACTTC	-	TRBV7-9	TRBJ2-7	TRBD1
CASSQVPIGQADYGYTF	TGCGCCAGCAGCCAAGTACCTATTGGACAGGCGGACTATGGCTACACCTTC	-	TRBV4-3	TRBJ1-2	TRBD1
CAWSLQGLYGYTF	TGTGCCTGGAGTCTGCAGGGGCTTTATGGCTACACCTTC	-	TRBV30	TRBJ1-2	-
CASSPGQGAAFF	TGTGCCAGCAGCCCAGGACAGGGAGCAGCTTTCTTT	-	TRBV7-9	TRBJ1-1	TRBD1
CASSLEQGAREQYF	TGCGCCAGCAGCTTGGAACAGGGGGCGCGGGAGCAGTACTTC	-	TRBV5-1	TRBJ2-7	TRBD1
CASSAGTSGSYTGELFF	TGTGCCAGCAGCGCAGGGACTAGCGGGAGCTACACCGGGGAGCTGTTTTTT	-	TRBV9	TRBJ2-2	TRBD2
CASSEGTVYNEQFF	TGTGCCAGCAGCGAGGGGACTGTTTACAATGAGCAGTTCTTC	-	TRBV5-6	TRBJ2-1	-
CATSRPTRGTANYGYTF	TGTGCCACCAGCAGACCTACACGCGGCACCGCTAACTATGGCTACACCTTC	once	TRBV15	TRBJ1-2	-
CAWSVPRLAGEDEQFF	TGTGCCTGGAGTGTACCGAGACTAGCGGGAGAGGATGAGCAGTTCTTC	-	TRBV30	TRBJ2-1	TRBD2
CASCQGNNQPQHF	TGTGCCAGCTGCCAGGGGAACAATCAGCCCCAGCATTTT	-	TRBV28	TRBJ1-5	-
CASSDRTGNEQFF	TGCGCCAGCAGTGACCGGACAGGTAATGAGCAGTTCTTC	few	TRBV10-1	TRBJ2-1	TRBD1
CASSPSQSSSYNEQFF	TGTGCCAGCAGCCCCTCCCAATCTAGCTCCTACAATGAGCAGTTCTTC	-	TRBV5-4	TRBJ2-1	-
CASKGEESPLHF	TGTGCCAGCAAGGGAGAGGAATCACCCCTCCACTTT	-	TRBV28	TRBJ1-6	-
CASSQTPGSPYEQYF	TGCGCCAGCAGCCAAACCCCCGGGTCTCCCTACGAGCAGTACTTC	-	TRBV4-1	TRBJ2-7	-
CASSPIGRDNEQFF	TGTGCCAGCAGCCCTATTGGCAGGGACAATGAGCAGTTCTTC	-	TRBV5-6	TRBJ2-1	-
CASSVVGTGGEQYF	TGTGCCAGCAGCGTCGTAGGCACAGGGGGCGAGCAGTACTTC	-	TRBV9	TRBJ2-7	TRBD1
CAWRNQGATLVGYGYTF	TGTGCCTGGAGGAATCAGGGGGCGACCCTTGTGGGCTATGGCTACACCTTC	-	TRBV30	TRBJ1-2	TRBD1
CASSPLQGRDEKLFF	TGCGCCAGCAGCCCGTTACAGGGGCGGGATGAAAAACTGTTTTTT	-	TRBV5-1	TRBJ1-4	TRBD1
CASSAGDTQYF	TGTGCCAGCAGCGCAGGCGATACGCAGTATTTT	-	TRBV7-9	TRBJ2-3	-
CASSLPDRVYNEQFF	TGTGCCAGCAGTTTGCCGGACAGGGTATACAATGAGCAGTTCTTC	-	TRBV27	TRBJ2-1	TRBD1
CASSFVAEETQYF	TGTGCCAGCAGCTTCGTAGCGGAAGAGACCCAGTACTTC	few	TRBV7-3	TRBJ2-5	-
CASSRDGLGSYEQYF	TGTGCCAGCAGTCGCGATGGACTTGGGTCCTACGAGCAGTACTTC	-	TRBV7-9	TRBJ2-7	-
CATSTRRDSYSPLHF	TGTGCCACCAGCACACGTCGGGACAGCTATTCACCCCTCCACTTT	once	TRBV15	TRBJ1-6	TRBD1
CASSLGQFSSGANVLTF	TGTGCCAGCAGTTTAGGACAGTTTAGCTCTGGGGCCAACGTCCTGACTTTC	-	TRBV27	TRBJ2-6	-
CASHGGGDEQYF	TGTGCCAGCCACGGGGGGGGAGATGAGCAGTACTTC	-	TRBV6-1	TRBJ2-7	TRBD2